Presented here are 19 T cell receptor beta chains from one specimen sequenced in a study of cytomegalovirus exposure and HLA in healthy donors. With 60 Vbeta and 13 Jbeta primers, the PCR was carried out. Profiling relied on immunoSEQ multiplex PCR, and the TCRdb table lists in-frame clones only, not all of them. The sample consists of approximately 170,000 clones, under 70% of them appearing once. What was sequenced was PBMCs. These receptors all stem from a woman aged 35 to 49 in good health and CMV-seropositive.

This clone was observed a single time. This chain links TRBV29-1 with TRBJ1-1; 7 bases map to TRBD1. V was pared by 4 bases and J by 6 bases, with 8 bases of the junction left unmatched. CDR1 SQVTM and CDR2 ANQGSEA come from the germline V gene. This CDR3 is 13 amino acids long. The CDR3 nucleotides read TGCAGCGTTGGGAGGGGGCGTATATCTGAAGCTTTCTTT. Its protein product is CSVGRGRISEAFF. The entire variable domain, with the rest obtained from reference TRBV29-1 and TRBJ1-1, is as follows: SAVISQKPSRDICQRGTSLTIQCQVDSQVTMMFWYRQQPGQSLTLIATANQGSEATYESGFVIDKFPISRPNLTFSTLTVSNMSPEDSSIYLCSVGRGRISEAFFGQGTRLTVV.

V and J are TRBV7-2 and TRBJ2-7, with 7 bases that match TRBD2. This CDR3 has 15 amino acids. Trimming took 0 bases from V and 0 from J; bases not matched to a gene: 2. CDR1 and CDR2 (germline): SGHTA, FQGNSA. CDR3: CASSLARTSSYEQYF. In DNA, the CDR3 is TGTGCCAGCAGCTTAGCAAGGACTAGCTCCTACGAGCAGTACTTC.

The chain carries TRBV5-1 and TRBJ2-1; TRBD1 matches at 11 bases. Looked up from germline, CDR1 is SGHRS and CDR2 is YFSETQ. The CDR3 sequence is 19 residues long. J lost 0 bases, V lost 4 bases, and 12 bases had no gene match. CDR3 DNA: TGCGCCAGCAGCAGCCCCGGGACAGGGGGAAAAGGCTCCTACAATGAGCAGTTCTTC. It codes for CASSSPGTGGKGSYNEQFF.

The CDR3 region has the DNA TGTGCCAGCAGCGTAGGTCGCAGGGAGAACACTGAAGCTTTCTTT. It specifies CASSVGRRENTEAFF. The chain uses TRBV9 and TRBJ1-1, with a weak D call TRBD1 (5 bases). V lost 0 bases and J 1 base, leaving 10 bases between the germline ends. The CDR3 contains 15 residues. Germline CDR1 SGDLS, CDR2 YYNGEE.

V usage is TRBV15 and J usage is TRBJ2-7; 9 nucleotides align to TRBD1. The junction had 9 bases not matched to a gene; V was cut back by 0 bases and J by 6 bases. Germline CDR1 and CDR2: LNHNV and YYDKDF (reference sequence). This CDR3 has 16 residues. This chain's CDR3 is CATSRDSVTGGREQYF. The DNA of the CDR3 is TGTGCCACCAGCAGAGATTCCGTGACAGGGGGACGCGAGCAGTACTTC.

The V and J genes are TRBV5-4 and TRBJ2-5, with TRBD2 matching over 12 bases. Per germline, CDR1 SGHNT and CDR2 YYREEE (reference sequence). Trimming took 3 bases from V and 5 from J; bases not matched to a gene: 5. CDR3 length: 15 amino acids. The CDR3 is CASSSSGGAGETQYF. CDR3 nucleotides: TGTGCCAGCAGCTCTAGCGGGGGGGCCGGGGAGACCCAGTACTTC.

Comment on this clone: At one of its ends the junction is not consistent with the germline gene, which may arise from a read error. The rearrangement links TRBV7-7 to TRBJ2-3, with 10 bases that match TRBD2. This CDR3 has 14 amino acids. CDR1 and CDR2 from the germline V gene are SSHAT and FNYEAQ (reference sequence). The CDR3 DNA follows: TGTGCTAGCAGCCTAGCGGGAGTAGGAGATACGCAGTATTTT. This sequence encodes CASSLAGVGDTQYF. The variable domain in full, completed from reference TRBV7-7 and TRBJ2-3, reads GAGVSQSPRYKVTKRGQDVTLRCDPISSHATLYWYQQALGQGPEFLTYFNYEAQPDKSGLPSDRFSAERPEGSISTLTIQRTEQRDSAMYRCASSLAGVGDTQYFGPGTRLTVL.

The rearrangement links TRBV19 to TRBJ2-3; 7 bases map to TRBD2. From germline, CDR1 is LNHDA and CDR2 SQIVND (reference sequence). V was clipped by 1 base and J by 5 bases; unmatched bases: 3. The CDR3 spans 14 residues. CDR3 loop: CASSIGGEGDTQYF. The CDR3 bases are TGTGCCAGTAGTATAGGGGGGGAGGGAGATACGCAGTATTTT. The full variable domain, completed using reference TRBV19 and TRBJ2-3, is DGGITQSPKYLFRKEGQNVTLSCEQNLNHDAMYWYRQDPGQGLRLIYYSQIVNDFQKGDIAEGYSVSREKKESFPLTVTSAQKNPTAFYLCASSIGGEGDTQYFGPGTRLTVL.

In its sample, this clone was seen a few times. This chain links TRBV5-4 with TRBJ1-1, with 9 bases lining up with TRBD1. With V trimmed by 3 bases and J by 4 bases, 7 bases remained unmatched. CDR3 length: 15 amino acids. Germline CDR1 reads SGHNT; CDR2 reads YYREEE (reference sequence). CDR3 sequence reads: CASSWGGQGVTEAFF. The CDR3, as DNA: TGTGCCAGCAGCTGGGGGGGACAGGGCGTCACTGAAGCTTTCTTT.

The chain employs TRBV5-6 and TRBJ1-3, with 7 bases matching TRBD1. V was clipped by 1 base and J by 0 bases; unmatched bases: 7. This CDR3 is built from 17 residues. Germline V gene sequence: CDR1 SGHDT, CDR2 YYEEEE. CDR3 loop: CASSLLGQSFSGNTIYF. The CDR3 DNA reads TGTGCCAGCAGCTTGTTGGGACAGAGTTTCTCTGGAAACACCATATATTTT.

Notes on this clone: This may arise from a read error, as a much more abundant clone is one base away. The chain joins TRBV5-8 to TRBJ1-2, with D maybe TRBD1 (5 bases). The CDR3 totals 11 residues. CDR1 is SGHTS and CDR2 is YDEGEE in the germline V gene. With 3 bases removed from V and 8 bases from J, the gap between germline ends came to 8 bases. CDR3 DNA: TGTGCCAGCAGCTCGACAGTGGGCTACACCTTC. Its protein product is CASSSTVGYTF.

This chain uses TRBV7-9 with TRBJ1-1; D is unclear. Looked up from germline, CDR1 is SEHNR and CDR2 is FQNEAQ (reference sequence). The CDR3 totals 11 residues. V was cut by 4 bases and J by 8 bases, with 8 bases left in between. CDR3 in DNA: TGTGCCAGCAGCTCGACACCAGAAGCTTTCTTT. It encodes CASSSTPEAFF.

The chain carries TRBV6-1 and TRBJ1-1, with D perhaps matching TRBD1 (6 bases). The V gene's germline CDR1 is MNHNS and CDR2 SASEGT. The V end was cut by 5 bases, the J end by 3 bases, with 13 bases between. The CDR3 contains 14 residues. The CDR3 nucleotides read TGTGCCAGCAGTATACACTCAGGGGACACTGAAGCTTTCTTT. It encodes CASSIHSGDTEAFF.

As for this clone: Other nucleotide sequences in the sample specify the same CDR3. The J gene is TRBJ2-7, the V gene TRBV10-3; unclear D gene. The CDR3 runs 12 residues. Germline values: CDR1 ENHRY, CDR2 SYGVKD. Trimming removed 0 bases at V and 9 bases at J, with 9 bases between. The DNA of the CDR3 is TGTGCCATCAGTGAGTCGCGCCTCGGGCAGTACTTC. This gives the protein CAISESRLGQYF.

V gene TRBV28 combines with J gene TRBJ1-2; 10 bases match TRBD1. The CDR3 sequence is 13 residues long. Per the germline V gene, CDR1 is MDHEN and CDR2 is SYDVKM. The V and J ends lost 6 bases and 8 bases, in that order; junction bases with no gene match: 6. CDR3 sequence: CASRTTGGAGYTF. CDR3 DNA sequence: TGTGCCAGCAGAACGACAGGGGGCGCGGGCTACACCTTC.

The J gene is TRBJ2-3, the V gene TRBV18, with 8 nucleotides matching TRBD1. J lost 2 bases, V lost 5 bases, and 3 bases had no gene match. The germline CDR1 and CDR2 sequences are KGHSH and LQKENI. The CDR3 loop spans 14 amino acids. The CDR3 DNA is TGTGCCAGCTCAGGACAGGGAACCACAGATACGCAGTATTTT. Its protein is CASSGQGTTDTQYF. The full variable domain, with the rest looked up from reference TRBV18 and TRBJ2-3, is NAGVMQNPRHLVRRRGQEARLRCSPMKGHSHVYWYRQLPEEGLKFMVYLQKENIIDESGMPKERFSAEFPKEGPSILRIQQVVRGDSAAYFCASSGQGTTDTQYFGPGTRLTVL.

V and J are TRBV27 and TRBJ2-7; 13 bases align to TRBD2. The germline V gene encodes CDR1 MNHEY and CDR2 SMNVEV (reference sequence). V gave up 5 bases and J gave up 7 bases; unmatched junction bases: 8. CDR3 length equals 15 residues. CDR3 bases: TGTGCCAGCAGTCGGCCGGGACTAGCGGGACGGGAGCAGTACTTC. Encoded protein: CASSRPGLAGREQYF.

This clone was recorded a few times. J is TRBJ2-7 and V is TRBV29-1; D may be TRBD1 (5 bases). Germline CDR1 and CDR2: SQVTM and ANQGSEA. The CDR3 extends over 15 amino acids. V lost 6 bases, J lost 0 bases, and 18 bases lay in between. CDR3 in amino acids: CSVRRSLDISYEQYF. In DNA, the CDR3 is TGCAGCGTGCGACGAAGCTTGGACATCTCCTACGAGCAGTACTTC.

This chain uses TRBV18 with TRBJ1-5, with D tentatively TRBD1 (5 bases). Germline CDR1 and CDR2: KGHSH and LQKENI. Between the trimmed V and J ends, which lost 3 bases and 5 bases, there was a span of 14 bases. This CDR3 has 15 amino acids. The CDR3 reads CASSPLEDRDQPQHF. The CDR3 region has the DNA TGTGCCAGCTCACCCTTAGAAGACAGAGATCAGCCCCAGCATTTT.